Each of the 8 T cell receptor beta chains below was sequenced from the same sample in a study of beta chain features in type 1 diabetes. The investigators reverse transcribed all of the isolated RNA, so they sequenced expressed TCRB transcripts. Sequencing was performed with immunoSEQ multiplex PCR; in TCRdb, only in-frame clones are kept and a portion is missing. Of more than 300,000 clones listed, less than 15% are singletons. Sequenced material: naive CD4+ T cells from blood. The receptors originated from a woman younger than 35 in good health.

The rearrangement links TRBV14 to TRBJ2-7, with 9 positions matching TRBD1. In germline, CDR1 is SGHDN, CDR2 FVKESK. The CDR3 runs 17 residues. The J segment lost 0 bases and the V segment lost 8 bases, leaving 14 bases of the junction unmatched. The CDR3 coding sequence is TGTGCCAGCTCCGACAGGGGGTATTTCTCCTTCTCCTACGAGCAGTACTTC. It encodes CASSDRGYFSFSYEQYF. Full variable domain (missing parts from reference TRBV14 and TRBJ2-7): EAGVTQFPSHSVIEKGQTVTLRCDPISGHDNLYWYRRVMGKEIKFLLHFVKESKQDESGMPNNRFLAERTGGTYSTLKVQPAELEDSGVYFCASSDRGYFSFSYEQYFGPGTRLTVT.

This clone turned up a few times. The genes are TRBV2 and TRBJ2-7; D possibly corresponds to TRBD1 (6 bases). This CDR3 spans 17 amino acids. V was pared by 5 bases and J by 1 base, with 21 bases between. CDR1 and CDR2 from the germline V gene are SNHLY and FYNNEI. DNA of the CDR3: TGTGCCAGCAGTCCCAGAAAAACCGGGACATTTTCCTACGAGCAGTACTTC. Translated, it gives CASSPRKTGTFSYEQYF.

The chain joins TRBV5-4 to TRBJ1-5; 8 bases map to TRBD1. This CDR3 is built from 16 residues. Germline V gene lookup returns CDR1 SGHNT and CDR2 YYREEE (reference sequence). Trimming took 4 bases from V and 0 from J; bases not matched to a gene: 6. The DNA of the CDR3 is TGTGCCAGCAGCACCTCGACAGGGGATAGCAATCAGCCCCAGCATTTT. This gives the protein CASSTSTGDSNQPQHF. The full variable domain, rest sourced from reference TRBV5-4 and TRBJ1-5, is ETGVTQSPTHLIKTRGQQVTLRCSSQSGHNTVSWYQQALGQGPQFIFQYYREEENGRGNFPPRFSGLQFPNYSSELNVNALELDDSALYLCASSTSTGDSNQPQHFGDGTRLSIL.

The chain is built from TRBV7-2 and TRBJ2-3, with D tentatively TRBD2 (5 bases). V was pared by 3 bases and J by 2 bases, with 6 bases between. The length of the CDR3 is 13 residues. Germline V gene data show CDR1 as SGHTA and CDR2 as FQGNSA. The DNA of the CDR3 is TGTGCCAGCAGCTTCGGGAACACAGATACGCAGTATTTT. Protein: CASSFGNTDTQYF.

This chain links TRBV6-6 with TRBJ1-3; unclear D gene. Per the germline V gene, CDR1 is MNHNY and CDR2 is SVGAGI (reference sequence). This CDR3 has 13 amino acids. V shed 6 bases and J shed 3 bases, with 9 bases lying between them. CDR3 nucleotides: TGTGCCAGCAGGGGAGGGAGTGGAAACACCATATATTTT. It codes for CASRGGSGNTIYF.

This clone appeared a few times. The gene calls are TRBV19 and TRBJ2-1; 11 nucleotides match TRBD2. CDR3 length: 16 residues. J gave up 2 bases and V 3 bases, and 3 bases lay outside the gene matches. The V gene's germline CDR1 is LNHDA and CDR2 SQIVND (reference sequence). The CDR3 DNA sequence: TGTGCCAGTAGTATGAGACTAGCGGGACCCTACAATGAGCAGTTCTTC. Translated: CASSMRLAGPYNEQFF.

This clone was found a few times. CDR3 coding DNA: TGTGCCAGCAGCAAAAATACTAGTATGCGGTTCTTC. It codes for CASSKNTSMRFF. The V call is TRBV21-1, the J call TRBJ2-1; the table's TRBD2 call for D was not verified on the DNA. TRBV21-1 is reported as a pseudogene. The CDR3 has 12 residues.

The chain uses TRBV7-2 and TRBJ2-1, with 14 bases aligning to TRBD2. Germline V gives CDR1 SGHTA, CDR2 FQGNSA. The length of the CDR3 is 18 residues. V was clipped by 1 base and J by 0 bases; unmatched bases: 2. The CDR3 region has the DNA TGTGCCAGCAGCTTAGTGGGGACTAGCGGGGGCTCCTACAATGAGCAGTTCTTC. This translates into CASSLVGTSGGSYNEQFF. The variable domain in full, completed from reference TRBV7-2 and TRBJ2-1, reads GAGVSQSPSNKVTEKGKDVELRCDPISGHTALYWYRQSLGQGLEFLIYFQGNSAPDKSGLPSDRFSAERTGGSVSTLTIQRTQQEDSAVYLCASSLVGTSGGSYNEQFFGPGTRLTVL.